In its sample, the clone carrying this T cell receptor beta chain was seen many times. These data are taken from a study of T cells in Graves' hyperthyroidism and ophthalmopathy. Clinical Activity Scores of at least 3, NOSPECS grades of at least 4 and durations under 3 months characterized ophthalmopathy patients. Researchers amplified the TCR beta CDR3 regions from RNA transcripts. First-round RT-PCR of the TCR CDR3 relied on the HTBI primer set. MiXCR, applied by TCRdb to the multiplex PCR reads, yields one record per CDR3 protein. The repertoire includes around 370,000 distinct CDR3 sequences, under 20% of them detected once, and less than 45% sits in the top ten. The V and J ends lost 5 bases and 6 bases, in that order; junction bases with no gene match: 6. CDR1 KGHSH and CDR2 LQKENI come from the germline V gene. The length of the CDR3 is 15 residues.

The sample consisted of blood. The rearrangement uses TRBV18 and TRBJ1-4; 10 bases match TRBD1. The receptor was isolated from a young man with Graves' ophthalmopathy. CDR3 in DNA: TGTGCCAGCTCAGACGACAGGGGGCTAGATGAAAAACTGTTTTTT. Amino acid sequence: CASSDDRGLDEKLFF.